This TCR beta chain derives from a study of T cell responses to AZD1222 COVID-19 vaccine. Generated by immunoSEQ multiplex PCR, the TCRdb table keeps only in-frame clones and is missing some. There are under 200,000 clones in the sample; 88% occur only once, and around 26% lies in the top ten. The study's findings and limits: Epitopes outside B.1.351 and B.1.1.7 mutated regions reportedly drew nearly half of spike TCRs. Vaccine-associated CD4 TCRs spanned spike, dominant at 160-218 and 743-854. Among AZD1222 vaccinees, only five or six were seropositive at baseline.

CDR1 is KGHSH and CDR2 is LQKENI in the germline V gene. Trimming took 2 bases from V and 4 from J, leaving 12 bases between them. This CDR3 has 14 residues. Concerning this clone itself: Its target is unknown.

Sequences were derived from peripheral blood, sampled 28 days after the second AZD1222 dose. This chain links TRBV18 with TRBJ2-7; a possible D gene is TRBD2 (5 bases). This TCR came from an adult who received the AZD1222 COVID-19 vaccine. CDR3 sequence: CASSPERSSYEQYF. The CDR3 DNA follows: TGTGCCAGCTCACCAGAGCGGTCAAGTTACGAGCAGTACTTC.